This T cell receptor (beta chain) was sequenced for a study of blood T cell repertoires in COVID-19. Study-wide context: The United States, Italy and Spain were the sources of the acute and convalescent COVID-19 samples.

Authors' processing steps: The assay estimated nucleated cells by amplifying reference gene primers. Profiled with immunoSEQ multiplex PCR; TCRdb holds only in-frame clones, not every one. The V and J calls and clone size come from that table; D and trimming were worked out from the DNA. Here the sample spans some 100,000 clones, roughly 90% being singletons. The V segment lost 2 bases and the J segment 5 bases; nucleotides outside the gene matches: 9. Germline V gene lookup returns CDR1 SGHDT and CDR2 YYEEEE. The CDR3 covers 16 residues. The rearrangement joins TRBV5-6 to TRBJ2-2; 7 nucleotides match TRBD1. The sequence derives from a man between 70 and 80 years old who had recovered from COVID-19. Specimen: peripheral blood. CDR3 sequence (DNA): TGTGCCAGCAGCTTCTTAGGGGGCAGTTGGACCGGGGAGCTGTTTTTT. It is translated as CASSFLGGSWTGELFF.